This T cell receptor beta chain is from a study of radiotherapy plus CTLA-4 blockade in lung cancer (dated by TCRdb to 2016 to 2019). At the level of the whole study: Objective responses occurred in roughly a sixth of enrolled patients, and about 30% achieved disease control.

The study tested focal radiation therapy combined with CTLA-4 blockade (ipilimumab) in patients with chemo-refractory metastatic non-small-cell lung cancer. As concerns this clone: Its antigen is still unknown. The sample holds no much larger clone one base away, and base qualities are not on file.

Libraries were built with the immunoSEQ multiplex PCR assay. What TCRdb holds here is the immuneACCESS table cut down to in-frame rearrangements. Part of the clones is not present; checked against another copy, under half of the missing clones reflect an unresolved V gene, and the others are unexplained. Across this sample there are about 73,000 clones, with roughly 91% seen only once. Together, the top ten hold 40% of the sample. Measured from the cysteine to the phenylalanine, the CDR3 is 14 residues long. Only CDR3 DNA is held: 42 bases, read in frame from base 1. V is reduced by 5 bases and J by 4 bases, leaving a spacing of 12 bases between them. Taken from the germline V gene, the CDR1 and CDR2 loops are SGHRS and YFSETQ. What the study reported, not specific to this receptor: Early dynamic changes in blood T cell clones, together with increased serum interferon-beta after radiation, were reported as the strongest predictors of response. After treatment with radiotherapy and ipilimumab, TCR clones that originated in tumors expanded in peripheral blood.

The clonotype was recovered from a human donor with non-small cell lung cancer that progressed on radiotherapy plus ipilimumab. This chain joins TRBV5-1 to TRBJ2-2; TRBD2 is a weak D gene call, 6 bases matching. The material was peripheral blood, obtained from a patient treated with radiotherapy plus ipilimumab. The CDR3 protein is CASSDGGITGELFF. Read as DNA, the sequence is TGCGCCAGCAGTGACGGGGGAATCACCGGGGAGCTGTTTTTT.